Sequencing of this TCR beta chain was carried out in a study of neurological immune-mediated disorders. This clonotype was detected many times. The CDR3 has 14 amino acids. J was trimmed by 1 base and V by 7 bases; bases with no gene match: 3. MiXCR, applied by TCRdb to the 5' RACE reads, yields one record per CDR3 protein. There are tens of thousands of distinct CDR3 sequences in the sample; roughly a tenth occur only once, and more than 9% lies in the top ten. Regarding time point: longitudinal time-point 1 (baseline). The clonotype originates from a man aged 30 to 45 in good health. The chain is built from TRBV12-3 or TRBV12-4 and TRBJ2-7; 11 nucleotides match TRBD2. Input material: PBMCs. In nucleotides, the CDR3 is TGTGCCAGCACCAGGACTAGCGGGTCCTACGAGCAGTACTTC. Its protein is CASTRTSGSYEQYF.